The present T cell receptor beta chain was sequenced within a study of blood T cell repertoires in COVID-19. The overall study: Material from acute and convalescent COVID-19 was sourced from the United States, Italy and Spain.

The CDR3 is 13 residues long. Germline CDR1 and CDR2: ENHRY and SYGVKD. Trimming left V 1 base short and J 9 bases short, with 10 bases between. Using immunoSEQ multiplex PCR, the repertoire was profiled, and TCRdb retains in-frame clones only, with some absent. The sample consists of 81,000 or so clones, approximately 91% of them appearing once. The chain joins TRBV10-3 to TRBJ1-5; D call uncertain. The sequence came from a man aged 65-85 years with active or convalescent COVID-19. Input material: peripheral blood. CDR3 bases: TGTGCCATCAGTGAGTTGCGCTCCCGGCCCCAGCATTTT. Translation: CAISELRSRPQHF.